A single sample gave rise to the 9 T cell receptor beta chains below, sequenced in a study of response to subunit inactivated influenza vaccine. TCRdb reanalysed the RT-PCR reads using MiXCR and keeps one entry per CDR3 protein. Counted here are more than 700,000 distinct CDR3 sequences, around 20% occurring once; the ten biggest clones make up 10%. Here the sequenced sample was PBMCs from blood, taken around 5 days after vaccination. All receptors derive from a middle-aged man who received an inactivated influenza vaccine.

This clonotype has more than one count but fewer than ten. The V call is TRBV15, the J call TRBJ1-1, with unresolved D. There are 14 residues in the CDR3. V was pared by 0 bases and J by 4 bases, with 9 bases between. Per germline, CDR1 LNHNV and CDR2 YYDKDF (reference sequence). CDR3: CATSRDQFTTEAFF. The CDR3 DNA reads TGTGCCACCAGCAGAGACCAGTTTACCACTGAAGCTTTCTTT.

This clonotype has a handful of counts. This chain links TRBV5-5 with TRBJ1-2; D ambiguous. V dropped 6 bases and J dropped 4 bases, with 10 bases sitting between them. The CDR3 spans 12 residues. CDR1 SGHKS and CDR2 YYEKEE come from the germline V gene (reference sequence). This CDR3 is CASTVLGYGYTF. CDR3 sequence (DNA): TGTGCCAGCACCGTTCTGGGCTATGGCTACACCTTC.

The chain joins TRBV7-2 to TRBJ2-3; D may be TRBD2 (5 bases). V dropped 5 bases and J dropped 3 bases, with 18 bases sitting between them. Germline assignment: CDR1 SGHTA and CDR2 FQGNSA. This CDR3 is 16 amino acids long. CDR3 amino acids: CASSTKRTLATDTQYF. The CDR3 region has the DNA TGTGCCAGCAGCACTAAGCGGACTTTGGCGACAGATACGCAGTATTTT. Full variable domain (missing parts from reference TRBV7-2 and TRBJ2-3): GAGVSQSPSNKVTEKGKDVELRCDPISGHTALYWYRQSLGQGLEFLIYFQGNSAPDKSGLPSDRFSAERTGGSVSTLTIQRTQQEDSAVYLCASSTKRTLATDTQYFGPGTRLTVL.

This chain links TRBV4-1 with TRBJ1-6; a possible D gene is TRBD1 (6 bases). Looked up from germline, CDR1 is MGHRA and CDR2 is YSYEKL. The ends were cut back, 1 base at V and 10 bases at J, with 14 bases in the middle. This CDR3 spans 15 amino acids. The CDR3, as DNA: TGCGCCAGCAGCCAAGTGGGGGCCAGTGGCTCACCCCTCCACTTT. Translated, it gives CASSQVGASGSPLHF.

Only a few counts were recorded for this clonotype. The chain is built from TRBV6-5 and TRBJ1-4; TRBD1 might be the D (5 bases). The CDR3 runs 16 residues. Trimming removed 0 bases from V and 7 bases from J, with 15 bases in between. Germline V gene lookup returns CDR1 MNHEY and CDR2 SVGAGI. CDR3 sequence reads: CASSYSSLGVGEKLFF. The CDR3 DNA sequence: TGTGCCAGCAGTTACTCGAGTTTGGGGGTGGGTGAAAAACTGTTTTTT.

The V call is TRBV20-1, the J call TRBJ1-5, with no clear D. The CDR3 has 13 amino acids. Per germline, CDR1 DFQATT and CDR2 SNEGSKA (reference sequence). The ends were cut back, 6 bases at V and 3 bases at J, with 12 bases in the middle. The CDR3 reads CSAGSMNNQPQHF. DNA of the CDR3: TGCAGTGCGGGATCTATGAACAATCAGCCCCAGCATTTT.

This clonotype came up a few times. The V call is TRBV15, the J call TRBJ2-7, with D tentatively TRBD1 (6 bases). The CDR3 runs to 15 residues. The V gene lost 0 bases and the J gene lost 3 bases, with 12 bases spanning the gap. Germline values: CDR1 LNHNV, CDR2 YYDKDF (reference sequence). The CDR3 loop reads CATSRDPGQLYEQYF. CDR3 in DNA: TGTGCCACCAGCAGAGACCCCGGACAGCTCTACGAGCAGTACTTC.

To note about this clonotype: A much larger clonotype is one base distant, so this may be a read error. The rearrangement links TRBV6-6 to TRBJ2-2; D remains ambiguous. The CDR3 totals 11 residues. The germline V gene encodes CDR1 MNHNY and CDR2 SVGAGI (reference sequence). CDR3 in amino acids: CVSRKEGELFF. CDR3 coding DNA: TGTGTCAGCAGGAAGGAGGGGGAGCTGTTTTTT.

The chain couples TRBV4-1 to TRBJ1-5; D unresolved. V was trimmed by 1 base and J by 2 bases, leaving 9 bases between them. The CDR3 has 15 residues. Germline assignment: CDR1 MGHRA and CDR2 YSYEKL. This CDR3 is CASSQAGAGNQPQHF. The DNA for the CDR3 is TGCGCCAGCAGCCAAGCCGGAGCCGGCAATCAGCCCCAGCATTTT.